A selection of T cell receptor beta chains follows, all from one sample in a study of blood T cells in healthy people across ages. Using its own MiXCR run on the 5' RACE reads, TCRdb lists one record per CDR3 protein. This sample has more than 650,000 distinct CDR3 sequences, with about 20% found just once. Sequenced sample: blood. These receptors all stem from a man between 65 and 80 years old in good health. Each CDR3 is given with its conserved first and last residue. D genes are given only for firm matches. The size of a clone is reported for some rows only, either as once, few or many, or as a class for expanded clones.

cdr3_nt: TGCGCCAGCAGTCTAGCGGGAGTCAGAGATACGCAGTATTTT; cdr3_aa: CASSLAGVRDTQYF; j_call: TRBJ2-3; d_call: TRBD2; cdr3_length: 14; clone_size: .; v_call: TRBV5-1
cdr3_nt: TGCGCCAGCAGCTTTAGGGGGACAGGGCTAACTAGCGGGAACAATGAGCAGTTCTTC; cdr3_aa: CASSFRGTGLTSGNNEQFF; j_call: TRBJ2-1; d_call: .; cdr3_length: 19; clone_size: few; v_call: TRBV5-1
cdr3_nt: TGCGCCAGCAGCTTGCAACAGGGGGCTGAAGCTTTCTTT; cdr3_aa: CASSLQQGAEAFF; j_call: TRBJ1-1; d_call: TRBD1; cdr3_length: 13; clone_size: .; v_call: TRBV5-1
cdr3_nt: TGTGCTAGTGGTTTGGTAACGGGCAGTTTCTATGGCTACACCTTC; cdr3_aa: CASGLVTGSFYGYTF; j_call: TRBJ1-2; d_call: .; cdr3_length: 15; clone_size: few; v_call: TRBV12-5
cdr3_nt: TGTGCCAGCAGTTTCTCCGTCTCCTACGAGCAGTACTTC; cdr3_aa: CASSFSVSYEQYF; j_call: TRBJ2-7; d_call: .; cdr3_length: 13; clone_size: .; v_call: TRBV28
cdr3_nt: TGTGCCAGCAGTCAGACAGGGGTGAACACTGAAGCTTTCTTT; cdr3_aa: CASSQTGVNTEAFF; j_call: TRBJ1-1; d_call: TRBD1; cdr3_length: 14; clone_size: few; v_call: TRBV5-4
cdr3_nt: TGCAGCGTTATGGGACAGATCGGAGATACGCAGTATTTT; cdr3_aa: CSVMGQIGDTQYF; j_call: TRBJ2-3; d_call: TRBD1; cdr3_length: 13; clone_size: .; v_call: TRBV29-1
cdr3_nt: TGCAGCGCAGAGTTGTTTGATGAAAAACTGTTTTTT; cdr3_aa: CSAELFDEKLFF; j_call: TRBJ1-4; d_call: .; cdr3_length: 12; clone_size: few; v_call: TRBV29-1
cdr3_nt: TGTGCCAGCAGCTCACAGATCGGGAGGGGCGAGCAGTACTTC; cdr3_aa: CASSSQIGRGEQYF; j_call: TRBJ2-7; d_call: TRBD2; cdr3_length: 14; clone_size: few; v_call: TRBV7-9
cdr3_nt: TGTGCCATCAGTGAGTCGGGGACAGGGGAAAGGAATCAGCCCCAGCATTTT; cdr3_aa: CAISESGTGERNQPQHF; j_call: TRBJ1-5; d_call: TRBD1; cdr3_length: 17; clone_size: few; v_call: TRBV10-3
cdr3_nt: TGCAGTGCTAGATTAACAGGGGGCGGCTACACCTTC; cdr3_aa: CSARLTGGGYTF; j_call: TRBJ1-2; d_call: TRBD1; cdr3_length: 12; clone_size: few; v_call: TRBV20-1
cdr3_nt: TGTGCCAGCGAAGGACAGGGGGAGACCCAGTACTTC; cdr3_aa: CASEGQGETQYF; j_call: TRBJ2-5; d_call: TRBD1; cdr3_length: 12; clone_size: few; v_call: TRBV2
cdr3_nt: TGCAGTGCTACCCGACAGGAAGGGCAGTTCTTC; cdr3_aa: CSATRQEGQFF; j_call: TRBJ2-1; d_call: .; cdr3_length: 11; clone_size: few; v_call: TRBV20-1
cdr3_nt: TGCGCCAGCAGGGGCATGGGGACGGGATACGAGCAGTACTTC; cdr3_aa: CASRGMGTGYEQYF; j_call: TRBJ2-7; d_call: .; cdr3_length: 14; clone_size: few; v_call: TRBV5-1
cdr3_nt: TGTGCCAGCAGTTTATTCAGAGTGAACACTGAAGCTTTCTTT; cdr3_aa: CASSLFRVNTEAFF; j_call: TRBJ1-1; d_call: .; cdr3_length: 14; clone_size: once; v_call: TRBV28
cdr3_nt: TGCAGTGCTAGAGGGACAGGGGGCGCTTCAACTAATGAAAAACTGTTTTTT; cdr3_aa: CSARGTGGASTNEKLFF; j_call: TRBJ1-4; d_call: TRBD1; cdr3_length: 17; clone_size: few; v_call: TRBV20-1
cdr3_nt: TGCAGCGGGCGGGGTTCTAACAATGAGCAGTTCTTC; cdr3_aa: CSGRGSNNEQFF; j_call: TRBJ2-1; d_call: .; cdr3_length: 12; clone_size: .; v_call: TRBV29-1
cdr3_nt: TGTGCCAGCAGACGAACTAGCGGGGTACCCAATGAGCAGTTCTTC; cdr3_aa: CASRRTSGVPNEQFF; j_call: TRBJ2-1; d_call: TRBD2; cdr3_length: 15; clone_size: few; v_call: TRBV27
cdr3_nt: TGTGCCAGCTCACCTCGAACCGGACCCTCCAACACTGAAGCTTTCTTT; cdr3_aa: CASSPRTGPSNTEAFF; j_call: TRBJ1-1; d_call: .; cdr3_length: 16; clone_size: few; v_call: TRBV18
cdr3_nt: TGTGCCAGCAGCCACCGAACAGGGGGTAGTCGCTACGAGCAGTACTTC; cdr3_aa: CASSHRTGGSRYEQYF; j_call: TRBJ2-7; d_call: TRBD1; cdr3_length: 16; clone_size: few; v_call: TRBV14
cdr3_nt: TGTGCCAGCATGACCACAACCGGGGAGCTGTTTTTT; cdr3_aa: CASMTTTGELFF; j_call: TRBJ2-2; d_call: .; cdr3_length: 12; clone_size: few; v_call: TRBV7-9
cdr3_nt: TGTGCCAGCAGTTTAGGACCGGGAGGGAAACGTGACAATGAGCAATTCTTC; cdr3_aa: CASSLGPGGKRDNEQFF; j_call: TRBJ2-5; d_call: TRBD2; cdr3_length: 17; clone_size: few; v_call: TRBV12-3/TRBV12-4
cdr3_nt: TGCAGTGCTAGAGATCCCCTAGCGGGGTTCTACAATGAGCAGTTCTTC; cdr3_aa: CSARDPLAGFYNEQFF; j_call: TRBJ2-1; d_call: TRBD2; cdr3_length: 16; clone_size: .; v_call: TRBV20-1
cdr3_nt: TGTGCCAGCAGTTACTGGGGGAACTACGAGCAGTACTTC; cdr3_aa: CASSYWGNYEQYF; j_call: TRBJ2-7; d_call: .; cdr3_length: 13; clone_size: few; v_call: TRBV6-5
cdr3_nt: TGTGCCAGCAGCGTAGCCAGGAACGACTATGGCTACACCTTC; cdr3_aa: CASSVARNDYGYTF; j_call: TRBJ1-2; d_call: .; cdr3_length: 14; clone_size: few; v_call: TRBV9
cdr3_nt: TGTGCCAGCAGCTCTCTAGACGAGCAGTACTTC; cdr3_aa: CASSSLDEQYF; j_call: TRBJ2-7; d_call: .; cdr3_length: 11; clone_size: many; v_call: TRBV7-9